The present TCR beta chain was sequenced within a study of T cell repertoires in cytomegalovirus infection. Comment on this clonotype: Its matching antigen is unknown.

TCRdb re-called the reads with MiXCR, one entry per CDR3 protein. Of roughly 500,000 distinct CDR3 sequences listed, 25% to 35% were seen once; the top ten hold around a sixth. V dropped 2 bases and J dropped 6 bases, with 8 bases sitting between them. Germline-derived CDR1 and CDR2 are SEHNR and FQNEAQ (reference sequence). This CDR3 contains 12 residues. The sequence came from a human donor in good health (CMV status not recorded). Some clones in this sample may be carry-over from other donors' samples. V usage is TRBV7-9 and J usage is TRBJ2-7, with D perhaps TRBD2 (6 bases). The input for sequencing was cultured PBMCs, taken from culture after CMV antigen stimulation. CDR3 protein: CASSLPGGEQYV. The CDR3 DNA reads TGTGCCAGCAGCTTACCCGGGGGCGAGCAGTACGTC.